This T cell receptor (beta chain) was obtained from a study of CD8+ T cells in alopecia areata. There are a few counts of this clone. The same CDR3 is also encoded by other DNA sequences in this sample. As part of sample collection, lesional scalp punch biopsies and peripheral blood were taken from alopecia areata patients. After isolation, RNA underwent reverse transcription to generate cDNA as the sequencing template. Profiled with immunoSEQ multiplex PCR; TCRdb holds only in-frame clones, not every one. The sample lists 120,000 or so clones, roughly two fifths occurring once. With V trimmed by 3 bases and J by 8 bases, 9 bases remained unmatched. The germline CDR1 and CDR2 sequences are SGHRS and YFSETQ. CDR3 length equals 15 residues.

The chain recombines TRBV5-1 with TRBJ2-1; 9 bases align to TRBD2. Sample: CD4+ T cells sorted from blood. This clonotype originated in a human donor with alopecia areata. CDR3 sequence (DNA): TGCGCCAGCAGCTCCCAAGGCGGGGGGGCCGATGAGCAGTTCTTC. This translates into CASSSQGGGADEQFF.